The clone carrying this T cell receptor (beta chain) showed up just a few times. Germline CDR1 is ENHRY and CDR2 is SYGVKD. The CDR3 spans 16 residues. Unmatched junction bases numbered 4, after V lost 0 bases and J lost 7 bases. This sample is part of a study of T cells in Graves' hyperthyroidism and ophthalmopathy. Using RNA transcripts as the source, TCR beta CDR3 regions were amplified. With the HTBI primer set, the TCR CDR3 went through a first round of RT-PCR. TCRdb processed the multiplex PCR reads anew with MiXCR; each CDR3 protein has one entry. The data contain fewer than 400,000 distinct CDR3 sequences, 25% of them singletons. Stable disease denoted Graves' hyperthyroidism without ophthalmopathy progression within 18 months. Clinical symptoms, serum thyroxine, TRAb, thyroid ultrasound and orbital computed tomography established diagnosis.

Sequences were obtained from blood. The rearrangement links TRBV10-3 to TRBJ2-1; TRBD2 matches at 12 bases. This clonotype was sampled from a man between 45 and 60 years old with Graves' hyperthyroidism. Here the CDR3 DNA reads TGTGCCATCAGTGAGTCTCTAACTAGCGGGAGGAATGAGCAGTTCTTC. Residues: CAISESLTSGRNEQFF.